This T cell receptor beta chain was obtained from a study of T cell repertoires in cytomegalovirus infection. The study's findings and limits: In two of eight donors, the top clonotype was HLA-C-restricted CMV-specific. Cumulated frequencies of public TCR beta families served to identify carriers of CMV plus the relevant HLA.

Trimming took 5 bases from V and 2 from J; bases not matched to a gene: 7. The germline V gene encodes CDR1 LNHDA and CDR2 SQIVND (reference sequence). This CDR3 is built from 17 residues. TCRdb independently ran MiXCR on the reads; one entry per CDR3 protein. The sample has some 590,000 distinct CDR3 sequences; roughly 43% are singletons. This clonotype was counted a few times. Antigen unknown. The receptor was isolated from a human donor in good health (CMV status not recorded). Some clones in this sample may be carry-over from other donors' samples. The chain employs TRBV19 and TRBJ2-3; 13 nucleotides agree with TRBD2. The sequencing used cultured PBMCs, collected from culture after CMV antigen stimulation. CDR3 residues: CASSYFGTSGVTDTQYF. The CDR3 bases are TGTGCCAGTAGTTACTTCGGGACTAGCGGGGTCACAGATACGCAGTATTTT.